A selection of T cell receptor beta chains follows, all from one sample in a study of response to subunit inactivated influenza vaccine. TCRdb reprocessed the RT-PCR reads with MiXCR, giving one entry per CDR3 protein. The sample shows under 750,000 distinct CDR3 sequences, about 10% of them seen only once. Sample: PBMCs from blood, taken on the day of vaccination. The receptors were gathered from a man aged 50-59 years who received an inactivated influenza vaccine. Each CDR3 is given with its conserved first and last residue. A D gene is named only where the DNA matches it firmly.

V gene	D gene	J gene	CDR3 protein
TRBV9	TRBD2	TRBJ2-1	CASSVGRGTYNEQFF
TRBV18	.	TRBJ1-1	CASSRQQMNTEAFF
TRBV20-1	.	TRBJ2-1	CSARLAYNEQFF
TRBV3-1	.	TRBJ1-5	CASSSDDRSNQPQHF
TRBV24-1	.	TRBJ2-1	CATSGKSSYNEQFF
TRBV6-1	.	TRBJ2-5	CASSPSPGKRETQYF
TRBV7-9	TRBD1	TRBJ2-1	CASSGQGFYYEQFF
TRBV6-2/TRBV6-3	.	TRBJ2-1	CASSYGTNEQFF
TRBV4-2	.	TRBJ2-5	CASSPSSAAEQETQYF
TRBV11-3	TRBD1	TRBJ2-2	CASSPDRGPFGELFF
TRBV28	.	TRBJ2-3	CASSFPPSSGWGDTQYF
TRBV7-9	.	TRBJ2-7	CASSPYLGGLYEQYF
TRBV3-1	TRBD2	TRBJ2-3	CASSPTSGGATDTQYF
TRBV20-1	TRBD2	TRBJ2-1	CSAEPLAGVRNEQFF
TRBV7-2	.	TRBJ2-1	CASSLVASRSYNEQFF
TRBV7-2	.	TRBJ2-7	CASSFRESYEQYF
TRBV5-6	TRBD2	TRBJ2-1	CASSWPAGGEQFF
TRBV6-1	TRBD2	TRBJ2-5	CASSVGSGGFLETQYF
TRBV15	.	TRBJ2-3	CATSRGTGRTDTQYF
TRBV11-2	.	TRBJ2-1	CASSLTAGLGYNEQFF
TRBV7-2	TRBD1	TRBJ1-2	CASTYSGGVLNYGYTF
TRBV6-1	TRBD2	TRBJ2-1	CASSEGLADNEQFF
TRBV4-3	.	TRBJ1-5	CASSPTSSHQPQHF
TRBV7-2	TRBD2	TRBJ2-1	CASSRLAAEQFF
TRBV5-1	TRBD1	TRBJ2-1	CASSPGTGNSYNEQFF
TRBV6-1	.	TRBJ2-1	CASSEKPHEQFF
TRBV4-1	.	TRBJ1-6	CASSQADQNSPLHF
TRBV5-6	.	TRBJ1-2	CASSLDPREYYGYTF
TRBV5-1	.	TRBJ2-5	CASSPPGRNQETQYF
TRBV28	.	TRBJ2-7	CASRDSNEQYF
TRBV20-1	.	TRBJ2-5	CSARTGYGAQYF
TRBV19	.	TRBJ2-2	CASSMGHLTGELFF